This T cell receptor (beta chain) is drawn from a study of regulatory T cells in long-lasting Graves disease. Study-wide findings and caveats: Repertoires from persistent disease leaned toward TRBV28, TRBJ1-2 and TRBJ2-5.

Both iRepertoire HTBI primers and Arm-PCR of CDR3 regions were used to build the TCR beta libraries. MiXCR, applied by TCRdb to the multiplex PCR reads, yields one record per CDR3 protein. The sample lists hundreds of thousands of distinct CDR3 sequences, roughly 12% occurring once. Details on this clonotype: What it binds is unknown.

Time point described: newly diagnosed GD, antithyroid drugs for less than 3 months. After RNA was extracted from PBMCs, the TCR library was made from it. The CDR3 covers 14 residues. V lost 3 bases to trimming and J lost 4 bases; unmatched junction nucleotides: 4. CDR1 and CDR2 from the germline V gene are KGHSH and LQKENI. This sample was also put to use in a study of T cells in Graves' hyperthyroidism and ophthalmopathy. That work adds: No progression to ophthalmopathy during 18 months of follow-up defined stable disease. Most thyroid clonotypes expanded above 0.001 were also detected in blood.

Sequenced material: peripheral blood mononuclear cells (PBMCs), taken at new diagnosis, from a patient treated with antithyroid drugs. This clonotype was sampled from a man aged 25 to 40 with Graves disease. The J gene is TRBJ1-2, the V gene TRBV18; 8 bases agree with TRBD1. CDR3 region: CASSPTGEPYGYTF. The CDR3 DNA reads TGTGCCAGCTCACCGACAGGGGAACCCTATGGCTACACCTTC.